A selection of T cell receptor beta chains follows, all from one sample in a study of cytomegalovirus exposure and HLA in healthy donors. Profiling relied on immunoSEQ multiplex PCR, and the TCRdb table lists in-frame clones only, not all of them. Of some 180,000 clones in the sample, 75% to 80% are singletons; the top ten hold approximately 14%. Specimen: PBMCs. These receptors originate from a woman in her 30s in good health and CMV-seropositive. CDR3s include the opening cysteine and the closing phenylalanine or tryptophan. The D gene is left open where the match is weak. Size is omitted from some rows. Given values are once, few, many or a class for expanded clones.

D gene: NA
clone size: NA
J gene: TRBJ1-4
V gene: TRBV30
CDR3 DNA: TGTGCCTTACAGGGTTATAATGAAAAACTGTTTTTT
CDR3 protein: CALQGYNEKLFF

D gene: TRBD1
clone size: NA
J gene: TRBJ2-7
V gene: TRBV29-1
CDR3 DNA: TGCAGCGTTGTGGGGACAGGGGGTGTAGAGGAGCAGTACTTC
CDR3 protein: CSVVGTGGVEEQYF

D gene: NA
clone size: NA
J gene: TRBJ2-5
V gene: TRBV19
CDR3 DNA: TGTGCCAGTAGTGTCCAGGGGCGGCAAGAGACCCAGTACTTC
CDR3 protein: CASSVQGRQETQYF

D gene: TRBD2
clone size: NA
J gene: TRBJ2-1
V gene: TRBV9
CDR3 DNA: TGTGCCAGCACCCCCCTCGCGGGAGTGTACAATGAGCAGTTCTTC
CDR3 protein: CASTPLAGVYNEQFF

D gene: TRBD1
clone size: NA
J gene: TRBJ2-7
V gene: TRBV30
CDR3 DNA: TGTGCCTGGACCCGGGACAGGGAGGGCGAGCAGTACTTC
CDR3 protein: CAWTRDREGEQYF

D gene: TRBD1
clone size: NA
J gene: TRBJ1-1
V gene: TRBV6-5
CDR3 DNA: TGTGCCGCCCGGACAGGGTTGAACACTGAAGCTTTCTTT
CDR3 protein: CAARTGLNTEAFF

D gene: NA
clone size: NA
J gene: TRBJ1-2
V gene: TRBV28
CDR3 DNA: TGTGCCAGCCGAACAGGGCTGGGCGGCTACACCTTC
CDR3 protein: CASRTGLGGYTF

D gene: NA
clone size: NA
J gene: TRBJ2-2
V gene: TRBV4-3
CDR3 DNA: TGCGCCAGCAGCCAAGAACCAGGGTTCGCCGGGGAGCTGTTTTTT
CDR3 protein: CASSQEPGFAGELFF

D gene: NA
clone size: once
J gene: TRBJ2-1
V gene: TRBV5-1
CDR3 DNA: TGCGCCAGCAGCTTGCTTACAGACAATGAGCAGTTCTTC
CDR3 protein: CASSLLTDNEQFF

D gene: NA
clone size: NA
J gene: TRBJ1-2
V gene: TRBV2
CDR3 DNA: TGTGCCAGCAATAGGGACATCACTAACTATGGCTACACCTTC
CDR3 protein: CASNRDITNYGYTF

D gene: TRBD1
clone size: few
J gene: TRBJ1-6
V gene: TRBV7-2
CDR3 DNA: TGTGCCAGCAGCTCACCGGACAGGGGTCTTTCACCCCTCCACTTT
CDR3 protein: CASSSPDRGLSPLHF

D gene: TRBD2
clone size: NA
J gene: TRBJ2-3
V gene: TRBV4-1
CDR3 DNA: TGCGCCAGCAGCCACGCCGGGACTAGCAGGTGGACAGATACGCAGTATTTT
CDR3 protein: CASSHAGTSRWTDTQYF

D gene: TRBD1
clone size: NA
J gene: TRBJ1-1
V gene: TRBV5-8
CDR3 DNA: TGTGCCAGCAGCTTGCGGGGACAGACCATTGAAGCTTTCTTT
CDR3 protein: CASSLRGQTIEAFF

D gene: TRBD1
clone size: NA
J gene: TRBJ2-5
V gene: TRBV6-1
CDR3 DNA: TGTGCCAGCAGTGAGGTCGTTATACCGGACAGGGACCAAGAGACCCAGTACTTC
CDR3 protein: CASSEVVIPDRDQETQYF

D gene: NA
clone size: few
J gene: TRBJ2-5
V gene: TRBV11-2
CDR3 DNA: TGTGCCAGCAGCCCCTCGGTAGTCCCACAAGAGACCCAGTACTTC
CDR3 protein: CASSPSVVPQETQYF

D gene: TRBD2
clone size: NA
J gene: TRBJ2-3
V gene: TRBV5-1
CDR3 DNA: TGCGCCAGCAGCTTCAGGACTAGCGGGGGGCGGGCAGATACGCAGTATTTT
CDR3 protein: CASSFRTSGGRADTQYF

D gene: TRBD2
clone size: NA
J gene: TRBJ2-5
V gene: TRBV7-8
CDR3 DNA: TGTGCCAGCAGCCTGCAGACTAGCGGCCCACAAGAGACCCAGTACTTC
CDR3 protein: CASSLQTSGPQETQYF

D gene: TRBD1
clone size: NA
J gene: TRBJ2-3
V gene: TRBV5-1
CDR3 DNA: TGCGCCAGCAGCCTGGACAGGGCAATCACAGATACGCAGTATTTT
CDR3 protein: CASSLDRAITDTQYF